A selection of T cell receptor beta chains follows, all from one sample in a study of T cells after yellow fever vaccination. TCRdb passed the 5' RACE reads through MiXCR, listing each CDR3 protein once. The table includes hundreds of thousands of distinct CDR3 sequences, less than 20% detected once. Sequencing was performed on PBMCs, taken 4 to 6 days after the first yellow fever vaccination. These receptors all stem from a man between 18 and 35 years old who received the YFV17D yellow fever vaccine. CDR3s include the opening cysteine and the closing phenylalanine or tryptophan. D genes are given only for firm matches. Clone size is given for some rows only: seen once, a few or many times, or a class if the clone is expanded.

abundance: .
v_gene: TRBV25-1
j_gene: TRBJ2-5
d_gene: .
CDR3nt: TGTGCCAGCACAGAGTCAAATGAAGAGACCCAGTACTTC
CDR3aa: CASTESNEETQYF

abundance: .
v_gene: TRBV15
j_gene: TRBJ1-2
d_gene: .
CDR3nt: TGTGCCACCAGCAGAGGCCCCGCGGAGGGCCGCAACTATGGCTACACCTTC
CDR3aa: CATSRGPAEGRNYGYTF

abundance: once
v_gene: TRBV12-3/TRBV12-4
j_gene: TRBJ1-1
d_gene: .
CDR3nt: TGTGCCAGCAGTTTGAGATACAGTGAAGCTTTCTTT
CDR3aa: CASSLRYSEAFF

abundance: .
v_gene: TRBV7-3
j_gene: TRBJ2-2
d_gene: .
CDR3nt: TGTGCCAGCAACACACCAAATGCGAACACCGGGGAGCTGTTTTTT
CDR3aa: CASNTPNANTGELFF

abundance: few
v_gene: TRBV15
j_gene: TRBJ2-5
d_gene: .
CDR3nt: TGTGCCACCAGCAGGAGACAGGAACAAGAGACCCAGTACTTC
CDR3aa: CATSRRQEQETQYF

abundance: .
v_gene: TRBV5-1
j_gene: TRBJ2-1
d_gene: TRBD1
CDR3nt: TGCGCCAGCAGCCCCCAGGTACAGGGGAACGGCAATGAGCAGTTCTTC
CDR3aa: CASSPQVQGNGNEQFF

abundance: few
v_gene: TRBV5-1
j_gene: TRBJ1-2
d_gene: .
CDR3nt: TGCGCCAGCAGCTTGGAAAACGCTGGAGGCTACACCTTC
CDR3aa: CASSLENAGGYTF

abundance: few
v_gene: TRBV7-9
j_gene: TRBJ1-1
d_gene: TRBD1
CDR3nt: TGTGCCAGCAGTAAGACAGGGGATGGGCAGGCTTTCTTT
CDR3aa: CASSKTGDGQAFF

abundance: .
v_gene: TRBV7-6
j_gene: TRBJ2-3
d_gene: .
CDR3nt: TGTGCCAGCAGCTTAGGTCTGCCGACAGATACGCAGTATTTT
CDR3aa: CASSLGLPTDTQYF

abundance: .
v_gene: TRBV5-1
j_gene: TRBJ2-5
d_gene: .
CDR3nt: TGCGCCAGCAGAAGATCGGACCAAGAGACCCAGTACTTC
CDR3aa: CASRRSDQETQYF

abundance: few
v_gene: TRBV10-3
j_gene: TRBJ2-1
d_gene: TRBD2
CDR3nt: TGTGCCATCAGTGCGCTAGCGGGGGACAATGAGCAGTTCTTC
CDR3aa: CAISALAGDNEQFF

abundance: .
v_gene: TRBV5-4
j_gene: TRBJ2-2
d_gene: .
CDR3nt: TGTGCCAGCTCCGGGCCTCTACCCCCCGGGGAGCTGTTTTTT
CDR3aa: CASSGPLPPGELFF

abundance: few
v_gene: TRBV10-3
j_gene: TRBJ1-5
d_gene: .
CDR3nt: TGTGCCATCACCTCCGACAGAAATCAGCCCCAGCATTTT
CDR3aa: CAITSDRNQPQHF

abundance: .
v_gene: TRBV20-1
j_gene: TRBJ2-5
d_gene: .
CDR3nt: TGCAGTGCGATGAGGAGGGTACTAGAGACCCAGTACTTC
CDR3aa: CSAMRRVLETQYF

abundance: .
v_gene: TRBV20-1
j_gene: TRBJ2-3
d_gene: .
CDR3nt: TGCAGTGCTAGAGGGGGGGCAGGTAGCACAGATACGCAGTATTTT
CDR3aa: CSARGGAGSTDTQYF

abundance: few
v_gene: TRBV29-1
j_gene: TRBJ2-5
d_gene: .
CDR3nt: TGCAGCGTTGGCAGCCAAGAGACCCAGTACTTC
CDR3aa: CSVGSQETQYF

abundance: many
v_gene: TRBV5-1
j_gene: TRBJ2-7
d_gene: .
CDR3nt: TGCGCCAGCAGCCGGTTCAGCTCCTACGAGCAGTACTTC
CDR3aa: CASSRFSSYEQYF

abundance: .
v_gene: TRBV3-1
j_gene: TRBJ2-7
d_gene: .
CDR3nt: TGTGCCAGCAGCCAATCCGAGACACGTTACTACGAGCAGTACTTC
CDR3aa: CASSQSETRYYEQYF

abundance: .
v_gene: TRBV6-1
j_gene: TRBJ2-7
d_gene: .
CDR3nt: TGTGCCAGCAGTCGGTCGGCCAGCTCCTACGAGCAGTACTTC
CDR3aa: CASSRSASSYEQYF

abundance: many
v_gene: TRBV6-2/TRBV6-3
j_gene: TRBJ1-1
d_gene: .
CDR3nt: TGTGCCAGCAGGGGCGGACTCATAAGGGATGGCACTGAAGCTTTCTTT
CDR3aa: CASRGGLIRDGTEAFF

abundance: many
v_gene: TRBV7-2
j_gene: TRBJ2-3
d_gene: .
CDR3nt: TGTGCCAGCAACCAGGCCCCAGATACGCAGTATTTT
CDR3aa: CASNQAPDTQYF

abundance: few
v_gene: TRBV5-4
j_gene: TRBJ1-2
d_gene: .
CDR3nt: TGTGCCACGTCCGGAGGTGGAGCCAACTATGGCTACACCTTC
CDR3aa: CATSGGGANYGYTF

abundance: many
v_gene: TRBV5-5
j_gene: TRBJ2-3
d_gene: .
CDR3nt: TGTGCCAGCCGGTTCCGTGATGGGGTAGTCACAGATACGCAGTATTTT
CDR3aa: CASRFRDGVVTDTQYF

abundance: few
v_gene: TRBV5-5
j_gene: TRBJ1-2
d_gene: .
CDR3nt: TGTGCCAGCAGCTTGCTGTACAGCTATGGCTACACCTTC
CDR3aa: CASSLLYSYGYTF

abundance: few
v_gene: TRBV7-2
j_gene: TRBJ2-1
d_gene: TRBD2
CDR3nt: TGTGCCAGCAGCTTACTACTAGCGGGGGGGGATGAGCAGTTCTTC
CDR3aa: CASSLLLAGGDEQFF

abundance: .
v_gene: TRBV6-7
j_gene: TRBJ1-5
d_gene: .
CDR3nt: TGTGCCAGCAAGCTTCCGTGGAGGTGGAATCAGCCCCAGCATTTT
CDR3aa: CASKLPWRWNQPQHF

abundance: .
v_gene: TRBV3-1
j_gene: TRBJ1-1
d_gene: .
CDR3nt: TGTGCCAGCAGCCCTCCGGCGGGGTCGGCTTTCTTT
CDR3aa: CASSPPAGSAFF

abundance: .
v_gene: TRBV20-1
j_gene: TRBJ2-6
d_gene: .
CDR3nt: TGCAGTGCTAGACCGGGGGCCTTCTCTGGGGCCAACGTCCTGACTTTC
CDR3aa: CSARPGAFSGANVLTF

abundance: many
v_gene: TRBV4-2
j_gene: TRBJ1-6
d_gene: .
CDR3nt: TGTGCCAGCAGCCCCGATATCCAGGGGCGTAATTCACCCCTCCACTTT
CDR3aa: CASSPDIQGRNSPLHF

abundance: .
v_gene: TRBV9
j_gene: TRBJ1-3
d_gene: .
CDR3nt: TGTGCCAGCAGCGACAGCTACTCTGGAAACACCATATATTTT
CDR3aa: CASSDSYSGNTIYF

abundance: few
v_gene: TRBV4-3
j_gene: TRBJ1-6
d_gene: .
CDR3nt: TGCGCCAGCAGCCAAGATGCGGGCCAGGGAGGTTTACCCCTCCACTTT
CDR3aa: CASSQDAGQGGLPLHF

abundance: .
v_gene: TRBV29-1
j_gene: TRBJ2-5
d_gene: .
CDR3nt: TGCAGCGGGGGAACCCGTGTAGGCGTTCAAGAGACCCAGTACTTC
CDR3aa: CSGGTRVGVQETQYF

abundance: .
v_gene: TRBV25-1
j_gene: TRBJ2-2
d_gene: TRBD2
CDR3nt: TGTGCCAGCAGTGAACACGGGGGGGCCGGGGAGCTGTTTTTT
CDR3aa: CASSEHGGAGELFF

abundance: .
v_gene: TRBV19
j_gene: TRBJ2-1
d_gene: .
CDR3nt: TGTGCCAGTAGTCTACTAGCTGTGTCCTACAATGAGCAGTTCTTC
CDR3aa: CASSLLAVSYNEQFF

abundance: .
v_gene: TRBV7-9
j_gene: TRBJ2-2
d_gene: TRBD2
CDR3nt: TGTGCCAGCAGCTTTGGACTAGCGGGGCAGAACACCGGGGAGCTGTTTTTT
CDR3aa: CASSFGLAGQNTGELFF

abundance: .
v_gene: TRBV6-1
j_gene: TRBJ2-5
d_gene: TRBD1
CDR3nt: TGTGCCAGCAGTGAAGCGCTTGGGACAGCCCAAGAGACCCAGTACTTC
CDR3aa: CASSEALGTAQETQYF

abundance: .
v_gene: TRBV4-3
j_gene: TRBJ1-2
d_gene: .
CDR3nt: TGCGCCAGCAGCCAAGGCGGAGGGGAAGGATATGGCTACACCTTC
CDR3aa: CASSQGGGEGYGYTF

abundance: .
v_gene: TRBV9
j_gene: TRBJ1-1
d_gene: TRBD1
CDR3nt: TGTGCCAGCAGCGCAACAGGGGGGACTGAAGCTTTCTTT
CDR3aa: CASSATGGTEAFF

abundance: few
v_gene: TRBV12-3/TRBV12-4
j_gene: TRBJ2-5
d_gene: .
CDR3nt: TGTGCCAGCAGTGCCCTGGCGGGGAGGGAGACCCAGTACTTC
CDR3aa: CASSALAGRETQYF

abundance: few
v_gene: TRBV5-8
j_gene: TRBJ2-5
d_gene: .
CDR3nt: TGTGCCAACCATCTTCCGGGTTTGGAGACCCAGTACTTC
CDR3aa: CANHLPGLETQYF

abundance: few
v_gene: TRBV20-1
j_gene: TRBJ2-1
d_gene: .
CDR3nt: TGCAGTGCTAGAGATCTAGCACTTGTTAACTACAATGAGCAGTTCTTC
CDR3aa: CSARDLALVNYNEQFF

abundance: .
v_gene: TRBV4-1
j_gene: TRBJ2-1
d_gene: .
CDR3nt: TGCGCCAGCAGCCAAGATTCGGGTTTACAGCTTTCCCACAATGAGCAGTTCTTC
CDR3aa: CASSQDSGLQLSHNEQFF

abundance: .
v_gene: TRBV5-6
j_gene: TRBJ1-2
d_gene: .
CDR3nt: TGTGCCAGCAGCCTCTCCTCCGGGAATGGCTACACCTTC
CDR3aa: CASSLSSGNGYTF

abundance: few
v_gene: TRBV4-1
j_gene: TRBJ1-1
d_gene: .
CDR3nt: TGCGCCAGCAGTCACCCCGGGAGAGGGAACACTGAAGCTTTCTTT
CDR3aa: CASSHPGRGNTEAFF

abundance: .
v_gene: TRBV12-3/TRBV12-4
j_gene: TRBJ1-2
d_gene: .
CDR3nt: TGTGCCACCAGCCAGGGGCCTAACTATGGCTACACCTTC
CDR3aa: CATSQGPNYGYTF

abundance: .
v_gene: TRBV28
j_gene: TRBJ1-5
d_gene: .
CDR3nt: TGTGCCAGCAAGGGTGCGGTATATCAGCCCCAGCATTTT
CDR3aa: CASKGAVYQPQHF

abundance: .
v_gene: TRBV4-1
j_gene: TRBJ2-1
d_gene: TRBD2
CDR3nt: TGCGCCAGCAGCCAAGATTCGCGGGGGGGAGAAAATGAGCAGTTCTTC
CDR3aa: CASSQDSRGGENEQFF

abundance: .
v_gene: TRBV4-1
j_gene: TRBJ2-5
d_gene: .
CDR3nt: TGCGCCAGCAGCCAGAGAGTCCAGGGGATGACGGAGACCCAGTACTTC
CDR3aa: CASSQRVQGMTETQYF

abundance: .
v_gene: TRBV12-3/TRBV12-4
j_gene: TRBJ2-7
d_gene: .
CDR3nt: TGTGCCAGCAGTTTAGCGTTCGCAGGGAGGAGGACCTACGAGCAGTACTTC
CDR3aa: CASSLAFAGRRTYEQYF

abundance: .
v_gene: TRBV7-6
j_gene: TRBJ1-6
d_gene: .
CDR3nt: TGTGCCAGCAGCTCTTCTGGGGGGCCTAATTCACCCCTCCACTTT
CDR3aa: CASSSSGGPNSPLHF

abundance: few
v_gene: TRBV7-9
j_gene: TRBJ2-5
d_gene: TRBD2
CDR3nt: TGTGCCAGCAGCCTCGCGACTAGCGGAGAGACCCAGTACTTC
CDR3aa: CASSLATSGETQYF

abundance: .
v_gene: TRBV7-8
j_gene: TRBJ2-5
d_gene: TRBD2
CDR3nt: TGTGCCAGCAGCTCCGGACTAGCGGGGGGGATGTACCAAGAGACCCAGTACTTC
CDR3aa: CASSSGLAGGMYQETQYF

abundance: .
v_gene: TRBV4-2
j_gene: TRBJ2-7
d_gene: .
CDR3nt: TGTGCCAGCAGTTCAAGGGCCGGCGGGACCTACGAGCAGTACTTC
CDR3aa: CASSSRAGGTYEQYF

abundance: .
v_gene: TRBV9
j_gene: TRBJ2-2
d_gene: TRBD1
CDR3nt: TGTGCCAGCACACTACGTGGGACAGGGGAGACCGGGGAGCTGTTTTTT
CDR3aa: CASTLRGTGETGELFF